Detailed here is one TCR beta chain. No antigen is known for it. The cDNA had a unique molecular identifier and a template-switch universal primer site. TCRdb reprocessed the 5' RACE reads via MiXCR and lists one record per CDR3 protein. Of some 460,000 distinct CDR3 sequences in the sample, approximately 15% were seen once. This entry comes from a study of identical twins. Whole-study results and caveats: Reduced insertions were recorded for abundant cord blood beta clonotypes, with no such pattern in memory repertoires. Models predicted less out-of-frame TCR alpha sharing in monozygotic twins than was found.

The CDR3 is 12 residues long. Trimming removed 8 bases at V and 5 bases at J, with 16 bases between. Germline V lookup: CDR1 SQVTM, CDR2 ANQGSEA. The data also belong to a second study, concerning yellow fever vaccine responses in identical twins.

Sequences were obtained from CD4+ T cells sorted from blood. This TCR was sampled from a woman aged 18-35 years in good health. The chain is built from TRBV29-1 and TRBJ2-7; D is possibly TRBD1 (6 bases). The CDR3 DNA follows: TGCAGCATGAGAACAGGGTCCCACGAGCAGTACTTC. Its protein product is CSMRTGSHEQYF.